This section outlines one T cell receptor (beta chain) sequence together with its context. The data were produced by immunoSEQ multiplex PCR, yet TCRdb's version contains in-frame clones alone and is incomplete. The table shows about 140,000 clones, with approximately 90% occurring only once. V was trimmed by 2 bases and J by 3 bases, leaving 13 bases between them. Germline lookup yields CDR1 WNHNN and CDR2 SYGVQD (reference sequence). This CDR3 region has 15 residues. The sample belongs to a study of blood T cell repertoires in COVID-19. Study as a whole: PBMCs, B-cell-depleted T cells, or T cells provided the cDNA or gDNA that made up the material.

Sequencing used peripheral blood. This receptor was identified in a woman at least 80 years old with acute or convalescent COVID-19. V is TRBV10-1 and J is TRBJ1-1; D may be TRBD1 (6 bases). Written as DNA, the CDR3 is TGCGCCAGCAGTGAGGACGGAGCAGGGGACACTGAAGCTTTCTTT. This encodes CASSEDGAGDTEAFF.